Sequencing of this T cell receptor beta chain was carried out in a study of blood T cell repertoires in COVID-19. Overall study: Acute and convalescent COVID-19 specimens originated in the United States, Italy and Spain. In each case, the material was cDNA or gDNA derived from T cells, B-cell-depleted T cells, or PBMCs.

Germline V lookup: CDR1 SGHRS, CDR2 YFSETQ. J lost 3 bases, V lost 1 base, and 5 bases had no gene match. The CDR3 sequence is 15 residues long. Methods used by the authors: Amplification of reference gene primers provided the estimated nucleated cell counts. TCRdb's copy holds only in-frame clones and misses some; the assay was immunoSEQ multiplex PCR. That table gives V, J and clone size, and the DNA gave D and trimming. The table has some 190,000 clones, approximately 77% seen once. The source material was peripheral blood. The sequence came from a woman older than 75 with active or convalescent COVID-19. The gene calls are TRBV5-1 and TRBJ2-3, with 7 bases matching TRBD1. This CDR3 is CASSLSLRGTDTQYF. The CDR3, as DNA: TGCGCCAGCAGCTTGTCCCTCAGGGGGACAGATACGCAGTATTTT. Complete variable domain (other parts from reference TRBV5-1 and TRBJ2-3): KAGVTQTPRYLIKTRGQQVTLSCSPISGHRSVSWYQQTPGQGLQFLFEYFSETQRNKGNFPGRFSGRQFSNSRSEMNVSTLELGDSALYLCASSLSLRGTDTQYFGPGTRLTVL.